This T cell receptor (beta chain) was retrieved from a study of blood T cell repertoires in COVID-19. Study details: T cells, B-cell-depleted T cells, or PBMCs supplied cDNA or gDNA.

This clone was observed once. V dropped 4 bases and J dropped 6 bases, with 14 bases sitting between them. CDR1 and CDR2 from the germline V gene are SGHRS and YFSETQ. CDR3 size: 13 residues. Authors' processing steps: Reference gene primer amplification yielded estimated nucleated cell counts. Some clones are missing from TCRdb's copy, which holds only in-frame ones; the method was immunoSEQ multiplex PCR. V, J and clone size were drawn from that table, and D and trimming were deduced from the DNA. The data hold over 150,000 clones, with just under 85% observed a single time. Sequencing was carried out using peripheral blood. This chain uses TRBV5-1 with TRBJ2-7, with D tentatively TRBD1 (6 bases). The TCR sequence derives from a human donor with acute or convalescent COVID-19. The donor label of this sample is uncertain. CDR3 sequence reads: CASSPTVRGEQYF. The CDR3 coding sequence is TGCGCCAGCAGCCCTACCGTCAGGGGCGAGCAGTACTTC.